The 29 T cell receptor beta chains listed next were all sequenced from one sample in a study of identifying expanded T cells in peripheral blood. TCRdb keeps only in-frame clones here, not all; method: immunoSEQ multiplex PCR. Seen here are 100,000 or so clones, over 70% observed once, and the top ten hold approximately 6%. The sequenced sample was blood. The receptors shown here come from a person aged 18 to 75 in good health.

This chain links TRBV7-3 with TRBJ2-1, with 7 bases identical to TRBD2. Unmatched junction bases numbered 10, after V lost 4 bases and J lost 4 bases. Germline CDR1 and CDR2: SGHTA and FQGTGA. The CDR3 has 16 residues. CDR3 nucleotides: TGTGCCAGCAGCTCCCTGGAGCGGGGTTCGTACAATGAGCAGTTCTTC. This codes for CASSSLERGSYNEQFF.

This chain uses TRBV7-3 with TRBJ2-1; D is ambiguous. CDR1 SGHTA and CDR2 FQGTGA come from the germline V gene. Trimming cost V 0 bases and J 7 bases, with 7 bases left between them. The CDR3 covers 13 residues. The CDR3 nucleotides are TGTGCCAGCAGCTTAACGTTCGGTAATGAGCAGTTCTTC. Its translation is CASSLTFGNEQFF.

The gene calls are TRBV6-6 and TRBJ2-5; D is tentatively TRBD1 or TRBD2 (6 bases each). This CDR3 has 15 residues. CDR1 MNHNY and CDR2 SVGAGI come from the germline V gene (reference sequence). V lost 10 bases, J lost 2 bases, and 20 bases lay in between. The CDR3 spells CATTDGGQGQETQYF. The CDR3 nucleotides read TGTGCCACCACCGACGGGGGACAAGGACAAGAGACCCAGTACTTC.

This chain uses TRBV19 with TRBJ1-2; 8 bases align to TRBD1. The germline CDR1 and CDR2 sequences are LNHDA and SQIVND (reference sequence). V was clipped by 4 bases and J by 6 bases; unmatched bases: 10. This CDR3 region has 15 residues. In DNA form, the CDR3 reads TGTGCCAGTAGTACTCGGGACAGGAGGTACGATGGCTACACCTTC. This gives the protein CASSTRDRRYDGYTF. The full variable domain, completed using reference TRBV19 and TRBJ1-2, is DGGITQSPKYLFRKEGQNVTLSCEQNLNHDAMYWYRQDPGQGLRLIYYSQIVNDFQKGDIAEGYSVSREKKESFPLTVTSAQKNPTAFYLCASSTRDRRYDGYTFGSGTRLTVV.

The chain couples TRBV30 to TRBJ1-2; 9 nucleotides line up with TRBD1. J lost 9 bases, V lost 5 bases, and 10 bases had no gene match. This CDR3 region has 13 residues. Germline-derived CDR1 and CDR2 are GTSNPN and SVGIG (reference sequence). As DNA, the CDR3 is TGTGCCTGGTTAGAAGCGGACAGGGGACGCTACACCTTC. Translated: CAWLEADRGRYTF.

V and J are TRBV10-3 and TRBJ1-5, with TRBD1 as a possible D gene (5 bases). V lost 2 bases and J lost 2, with 16 bases in between. Germline CDR1 ENHRY, CDR2 SYGVKD. CDR3 length: 17 amino acids. The CDR3 protein is CAISEDPGRAGNQPQHF. DNA for the CDR3: TGTGCCATCAGTGAGGACCCCGGCAGGGCGGGCAATCAGCCCCAGCATTTT.

This chain links TRBV10-3 with TRBJ2-3, with 7 bases identical to TRBD1. The CDR3 covers 15 residues. V lost 6 bases, J lost 4 bases, and 10 bases stayed unmatched. CDR1 and CDR2 (germline): ENHRY, SYGVKD. As DNA, the CDR3 is TGTGCCATCAGCCTTTCAGGGGGACGAGCAGATACGCAGTATTTT. Encoded protein: CAISLSGGRADTQYF.

The V call is TRBV21-1, the J call TRBJ2-1; the D call TRBD2 from the table was never checked on the DNA. TRBV21-1 is assigned pseudogene status. CDR3 length equals 13 residues. CDR3 loop: CASSTKGRGEQFF. The CDR3 DNA reads TGTGCCAGCAGCACAAAGGGGCGGGGAGAGCAGTTCTTC.

This clone was seen just once. The chain couples TRBV18 to TRBJ2-7, with 7 bases that match TRBD2. In germline, CDR1 is KGHSH, CDR2 LQKENI. Unmatched junction bases numbered 11, after V lost 2 bases and J lost 7 bases. This CDR3 has 15 residues. CDR3: CASSPSSGGRGEQYF. Here the CDR3 DNA reads TGTGCCAGCTCACCATCCAGTGGGGGGAGGGGTGAGCAGTACTTC.

The chain recombines TRBV19 with TRBJ1-4; TRBD1 aligns across 7 bases. The V segment lost 9 bases and the J segment 0 bases; nucleotides outside the gene matches: 10. This CDR3 contains 16 residues. The germline gives CDR1 LNHDA, CDR2 SQIVND (reference sequence). This CDR3 reads CASNNRGKATNEKLFF. The CDR3 DNA reads TGTGCCAGCAATAACAGGGGAAAAGCAACTAATGAAAAACTGTTTTTT.

The chain joins TRBV30 to TRBJ2-7; the match to TRBD2 covers 16 bases. Germline CDR1 is GTSNPN and CDR2 is SVGIG (reference sequence). V shed 3 bases, J shed 5 bases, and the junction held 7 bases outside the gene matches. CDR3 length equals 16 residues. CDR3 bases: TGTGCCTGGAGGAAGGGGACTAGCGGGGGGGCCCACGAGCAGTACTTC. It codes for CAWRKGTSGGAHEQYF.

V and J are TRBV2 and TRBJ1-2; the D is unclear. V was shortened by 7 bases and J by 8 bases, with 17 bases between the two germline ends. This CDR3 contains 13 residues. Germline V gene sequence: CDR1 SNHLY, CDR2 FYNNEI. CDR3 loop: CASTQGSILGYTF. For the CDR3, the DNA is TGTGCCAGCACCCAAGGGAGTATACTCGGCTACACCTTC.

This clone has a single count. The genes are TRBV29-1 and TRBJ2-7; 8 nucleotides agree with TRBD1. V lost 4 bases to trimming and J lost 6 bases; unmatched junction nucleotides: 8. This CDR3 is built from 13 residues. The germline V gene encodes CDR1 SQVTM and CDR2 ANQGSEA. DNA of the CDR3: TGCAGCGTTGCCCGGCAGGGGGCTCTCGAGCAGTACTTC. This codes for CSVARQGALEQYF.

V gene TRBV5-1 combines with J gene TRBJ1-4; D perhaps matches TRBD1 (5 bases). CDR3 length equals 15 residues. Germline CDR1 SGHRS, CDR2 YFSETQ. Trimming took 0 bases from V and 4 from J, leaving 10 bases between them. CDR3 nucleotides: TGCGCCAGCAGCTTGGGTCCAGGGCGTAATGAAAAACTGTTTTTT. It encodes CASSLGPGRNEKLFF.

The chain employs TRBV12-5 and TRBJ1-4; 8 nucleotides align to TRBD1. This CDR3 is built from 17 residues. Germline V gene data show CDR1 as LGHNT and CDR2 as FRNRAP. J gave up 5 bases and V 0 bases, and 8 bases lay outside the gene matches. CDR3 region: CASGLVLFRQGNEKLFF. Here the CDR3 DNA reads TGTGCTAGTGGTTTGGTACTCTTTCGACAGGGGAATGAAAAACTGTTTTTT.

V and J are TRBV7-9 and TRBJ1-5; D gene uncertain. V dropped 5 bases and J dropped 7 bases, with 12 bases sitting between them. The CDR3 consists of 13 residues. Germline CDR1 SEHNR, CDR2 FQNEAQ (reference sequence). The CDR3 sequence is CASSAGSWQPQHF. The CDR3, as DNA: TGTGCCAGCAGCGCAGGATCGTGGCAGCCCCAGCATTTT. Supplemented by reference TRBV7-9 and TRBJ1-5, the full variable domain reads DTGVSQNPRHKITKRGQNVTFRCDPISEHNRLYWYRQTLGQGPEFLTYFQNEAQLEKSRLLSDRFSAERPKGSFSTLEIQRTEQGDSAMYLCASSAGSWQPQHFGDGTRLSIL.

The chain combines TRBV6-5 with TRBJ1-6; unclear D gene. This CDR3 has 12 amino acids. The germline gives CDR1 MNHEY, CDR2 SVGAGI. With 3 bases removed from V and 9 bases from J, the gap between germline ends came to 6 bases. The DNA of the CDR3 is TGTGCCAGCAGTTATAGTGGTTCACCCCTCCACTTT. This codes for CASSYSGSPLHF.

This chain uses TRBV9 with TRBJ1-1, with 8 bases lining up with TRBD1. CDR3 length: 14 residues. V lost 4 bases and J lost 4; bases outside the gene matches: 6. CDR1 is SGDLS, CDR2 YYNGEE, per germline. CDR3 DNA: TGTGCCAGCAGCACTCACAGGGGGGGCACTGAAGCTTTCTTT. It encodes CASSTHRGGTEAFF.

This rearrangement joins TRBV6-6 to TRBJ1-2; 8 bases align to TRBD1. CDR3 length: 14 residues. V lost 2 bases, J lost 4 bases, and 3 bases stayed unmatched. CDR1 and CDR2 from the germline V gene are MNHNY and SVGAGI (reference sequence). The CDR3 protein is CASSYLGQGYGYTF. As DNA, the CDR3 is TGTGCCAGCAGTTACCTTGGACAGGGCTATGGCTACACCTTC.

J is TRBJ2-1 and V is TRBV11-3; D is possibly TRBD2 (6 bases). Germline V gene sequence: CDR1 SGHNT, CDR2 YENEEA. The CDR3 has 14 amino acids. Deletions cut 3 bases from V and 6 bases from J, with 12 bases between. The CDR3 nucleotides are TGTGCCAGCAGCTTCTTGGACTACTTCAATGAGCAGTTCTTC. Its translation is CASSFLDYFNEQFF.

About this clone itself: The sample contains more than one DNA sequence encoding this CDR3. This chain connects TRBV5-1 to TRBJ1-4, with D perhaps matching TRBD1 (5 bases). The CDR3 extends over 14 amino acids. The V gene's germline CDR1 is SGHRS and CDR2 YFSETQ. V lost 4 bases, J lost 4 bases, and 11 bases lay in between. This chain's CDR3 is CASSRDGFNEKLFF. In DNA, the CDR3 is TGCGCCAGCAGCCGGGACGGGTTTAATGAAAAACTGTTTTTT.

This rearrangement joins TRBV5-1 to TRBJ1-2; D possibly corresponds to TRBD1 (6 bases). This CDR3 has 13 residues. Germline CDR1 reads SGHRS; CDR2 reads YFSETQ. Trimming took 4 bases from V and 4 from J, leaving 11 bases between them. CDR3 bases: TGCGCCAGCAGCCTGGGACAATTCTATGGCTACACCTTC. It encodes CASSLGQFYGYTF.

The chain recombines TRBV27 with TRBJ1-2, with unresolved D. V was shortened by 0 bases and J by 2 bases, with 4 bases between the two germline ends. From germline, CDR1 is MNHEY and CDR2 SMNVEV (reference sequence). The CDR3 extends over 13 amino acids. CDR3 in amino acids: CASSLSGNYGYTF. The CDR3, as DNA: TGTGCCAGCAGTTTATCAGGGAACTATGGCTACACCTTC.

The rearrangement uses TRBV28 and TRBJ2-3, with 10 bases that match TRBD2. This CDR3 contains 15 residues. Germline lookup yields CDR1 MDHEN and CDR2 SYDVKM. V gave up 4 bases and J gave up 3 bases; unmatched junction bases: 4. The CDR3 sequence is CASSSYSGRTDTQYF. The CDR3, as DNA: TGTGCCAGCAGTTCGTATAGCGGGAGGACAGATACGCAGTATTTT.

The genes are TRBV7-6 and TRBJ1-3, with 7 positions matching TRBD1. Looked up from germline, CDR1 is SGHVS and CDR2 is FNYEAQ. The CDR3 totals 20 residues. J was trimmed by 3 bases and V by 2 bases; bases with no gene match: 19. CDR3 region: CASSLRHRGLSRGSGNTIYF. CDR3 sequence (DNA): TGTGCCAGCAGCTTACGTCATAGGGGGCTATCCAGAGGCAGTGGAAACACCATATATTTT.

The V call is TRBV7-3, the J call TRBJ2-5, with 7 bases matching TRBD1. Germline CDR1 is SGHTA and CDR2 is FQGTGA. The V segment lost 3 bases and the J segment 6 bases; nucleotides outside the gene matches: 10. The CDR3 consists of 15 residues. The CDR3: CASSFRGLAGQTQYF. As DNA, the CDR3 is TGTGCCAGCAGCTTTAGGGGGCTAGCTGGGCAGACCCAGTACTTC.

J is TRBJ2-7 and V is TRBV2; D gene ambiguous. Germline values: CDR1 SNHLY, CDR2 FYNNEI. Trimming removed 7 bases at V and 3 bases at J, with 4 bases between. CDR3 length equals 10 residues. The CDR3 DNA follows: TGTGCCAGCATGGACTACGAGCAGTACTTC. It codes for CASMDYEQYF.

This chain joins TRBV5-1 and TRBJ1-4, with TRBD1 matching over 10 bases. Germline V gives CDR1 SGHRS, CDR2 YFSETQ. The CDR3 runs 18 residues. V lost 3 bases and J lost 8; bases outside the gene matches: 16. The CDR3 sequence: CASSSSRGYGQGGEKLFF. In nucleotides, the CDR3 is TGCGCCAGCAGCTCCTCACGGGGCTACGGACAGGGGGGCGAAAAACTGTTTTTT.

This chain joins TRBV14 and TRBJ1-2; D ambiguous. Germline CDR1 is SGHDN and CDR2 is FVKESK. V was trimmed by 1 base and J by 3 bases, leaving 18 bases between them. This CDR3 spans 17 amino acids. The CDR3 sequence is CASSQVKTALWDYGYTF. The CDR3 DNA follows: TGTGCCAGCAGCCAAGTCAAGACGGCCTTATGGGACTATGGCTACACCTTC.